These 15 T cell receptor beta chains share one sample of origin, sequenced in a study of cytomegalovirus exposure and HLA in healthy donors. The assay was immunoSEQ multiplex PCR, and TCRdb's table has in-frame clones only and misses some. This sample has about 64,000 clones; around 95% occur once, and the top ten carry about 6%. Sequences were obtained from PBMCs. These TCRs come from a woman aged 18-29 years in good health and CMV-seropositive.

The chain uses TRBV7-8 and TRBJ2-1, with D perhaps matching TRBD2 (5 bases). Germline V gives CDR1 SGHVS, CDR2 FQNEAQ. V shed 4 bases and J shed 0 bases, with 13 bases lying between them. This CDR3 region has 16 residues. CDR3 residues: CASSSLGGRSYNEQFF. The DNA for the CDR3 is TGTGCCAGCAGCTCCCTTGGAGGCCGCTCCTACAATGAGCAGTTCTTC. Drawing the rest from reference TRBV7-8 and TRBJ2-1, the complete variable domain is GAGVSQSPRYKVAKRGQDVALRCDPISGHVSLFWYQQALGQGPEFLTYFQNEAQLDKSGLPSDRFFAERPEGSVSTLKIQRTQQEDSAVYLCASSSLGGRSYNEQFFGPGTRLTVL.

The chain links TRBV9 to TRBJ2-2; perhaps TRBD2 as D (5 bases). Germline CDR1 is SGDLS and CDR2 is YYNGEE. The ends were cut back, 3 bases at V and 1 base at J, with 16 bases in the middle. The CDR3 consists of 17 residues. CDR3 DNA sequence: TGTGCCAGCAGCGGAAGCGGTGGGTCAGAGAACACCGGGGAGCTGTTTTTT. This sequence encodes CASSGSGGSENTGELFF.

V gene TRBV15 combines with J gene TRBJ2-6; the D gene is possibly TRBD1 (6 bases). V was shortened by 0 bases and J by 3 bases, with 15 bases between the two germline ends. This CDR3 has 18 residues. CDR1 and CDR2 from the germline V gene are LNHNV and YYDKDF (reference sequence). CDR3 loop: CATSRDKRTAVGANVLTF. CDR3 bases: TGTGCCACCAGCAGAGATAAAAGGACAGCCGTTGGGGCCAACGTCCTGACTTTC.

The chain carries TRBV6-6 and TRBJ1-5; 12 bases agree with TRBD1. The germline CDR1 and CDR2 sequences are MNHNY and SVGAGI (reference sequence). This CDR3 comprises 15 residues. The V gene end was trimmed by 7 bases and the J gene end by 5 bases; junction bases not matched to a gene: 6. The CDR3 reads CASTPGTGGYQPQHF. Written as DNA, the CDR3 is TGTGCCAGCACTCCCGGGACAGGGGGCTATCAGCCCCAGCATTTT.

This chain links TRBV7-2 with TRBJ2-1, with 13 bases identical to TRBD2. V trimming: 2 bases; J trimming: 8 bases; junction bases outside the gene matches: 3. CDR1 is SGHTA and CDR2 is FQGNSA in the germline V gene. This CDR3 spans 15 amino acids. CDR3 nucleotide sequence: TGTGCCAGCAGCTTATGGACTAGCGGGAGACATGAGCAGTTCTTC. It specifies CASSLWTSGRHEQFF.

The CDR3 loop is CASSQALAPYEQYF. The CDR3 bases are TGCGCCAGCAGCCAAGCACTAGCGCCGTACGAGCAGTACTTC. This rearrangement joins TRBV4-1 to TRBJ2-7, with 7 nucleotides matching TRBD2. Germline V lookup: CDR1 MGHRA, CDR2 YSYEKL. This CDR3 comprises 14 residues. Trimming cost V 1 base and J 4 bases; bases outside gene matches: 4.

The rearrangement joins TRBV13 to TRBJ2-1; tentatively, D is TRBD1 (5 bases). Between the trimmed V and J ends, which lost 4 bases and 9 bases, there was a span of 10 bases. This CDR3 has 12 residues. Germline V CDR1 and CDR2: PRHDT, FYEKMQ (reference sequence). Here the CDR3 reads CASSSRAAEQFF. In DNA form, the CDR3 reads TGTGCCAGCAGCTCCAGGGCGGCTGAGCAGTTCTTC.

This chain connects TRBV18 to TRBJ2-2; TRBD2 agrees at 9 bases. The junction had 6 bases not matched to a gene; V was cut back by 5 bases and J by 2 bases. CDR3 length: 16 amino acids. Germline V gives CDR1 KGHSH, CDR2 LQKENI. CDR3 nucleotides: TGTGCCAGCTCATCTCCGGGACTAGCCAACACCGGGGAGCTGTTTTTT. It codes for CASSSPGLANTGELFF.

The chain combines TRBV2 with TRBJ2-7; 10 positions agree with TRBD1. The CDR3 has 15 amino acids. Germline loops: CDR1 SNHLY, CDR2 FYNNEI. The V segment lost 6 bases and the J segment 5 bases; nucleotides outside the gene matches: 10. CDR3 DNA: TGTGCCAGCAGGGGCGACAGGGGGCGAAGGGACGAGCAGTACTTC. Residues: CASRGDRGRRDEQYF.

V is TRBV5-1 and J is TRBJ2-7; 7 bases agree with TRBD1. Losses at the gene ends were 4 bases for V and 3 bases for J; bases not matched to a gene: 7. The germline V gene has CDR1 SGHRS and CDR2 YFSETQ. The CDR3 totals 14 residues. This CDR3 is CASSQDRIYYEQYF. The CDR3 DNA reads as TGCGCCAGCAGCCAGGACAGGATCTACTACGAGCAGTACTTC. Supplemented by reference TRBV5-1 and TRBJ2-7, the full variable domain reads KAGVTQTPRYLIKTRGQQVTLSCSPISGHRSVSWYQQTPGQGLQFLFEYFSETQRNKGNFPGRFSGRQFSNSRSEMNVSTLELGDSALYLCASSQDRIYYEQYFGPGTRLTVT.

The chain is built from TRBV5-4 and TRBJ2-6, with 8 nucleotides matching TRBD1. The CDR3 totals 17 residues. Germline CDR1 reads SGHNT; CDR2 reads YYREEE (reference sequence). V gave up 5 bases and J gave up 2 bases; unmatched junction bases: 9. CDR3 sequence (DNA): TGTGCCAGCAGTCAAATACACAGGGGGGCTGGGGCCAACGTCCTGACTTTC. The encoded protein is CASSQIHRGAGANVLTF.

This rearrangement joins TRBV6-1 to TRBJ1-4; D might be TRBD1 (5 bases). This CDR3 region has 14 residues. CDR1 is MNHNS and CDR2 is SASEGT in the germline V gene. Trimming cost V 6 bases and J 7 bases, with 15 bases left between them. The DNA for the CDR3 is TGTGCCAGCAGAGATCGGCTGGGGGGTGAAAAACTGTTTTTT. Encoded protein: CASRDRLGGEKLFF.

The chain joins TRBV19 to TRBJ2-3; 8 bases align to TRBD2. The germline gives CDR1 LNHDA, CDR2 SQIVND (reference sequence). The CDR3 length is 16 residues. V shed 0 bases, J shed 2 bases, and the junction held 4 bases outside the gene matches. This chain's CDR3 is CASSIDLAGPTDTQYF. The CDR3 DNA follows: TGTGCCAGTAGTATAGATCTAGCGGGCCCCACAGATACGCAGTATTTT.

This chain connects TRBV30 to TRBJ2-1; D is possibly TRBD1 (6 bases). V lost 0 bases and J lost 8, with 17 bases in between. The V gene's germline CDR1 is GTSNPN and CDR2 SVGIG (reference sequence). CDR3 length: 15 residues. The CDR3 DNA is TGTGCCTGGAGTGTACTTGTCAGGGGTTGGGATGAGCAGTTCTTC. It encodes CAWSVLVRGWDEQFF.

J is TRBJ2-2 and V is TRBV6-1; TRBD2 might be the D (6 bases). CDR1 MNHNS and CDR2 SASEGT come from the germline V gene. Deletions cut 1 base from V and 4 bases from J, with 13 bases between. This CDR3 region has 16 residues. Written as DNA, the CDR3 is TGTGCCAGCAGTGAAGGAGGGACTTGGGGCACCGGGGAGCTGTTTTTT. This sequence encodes CASSEGGTWGTGELFF.